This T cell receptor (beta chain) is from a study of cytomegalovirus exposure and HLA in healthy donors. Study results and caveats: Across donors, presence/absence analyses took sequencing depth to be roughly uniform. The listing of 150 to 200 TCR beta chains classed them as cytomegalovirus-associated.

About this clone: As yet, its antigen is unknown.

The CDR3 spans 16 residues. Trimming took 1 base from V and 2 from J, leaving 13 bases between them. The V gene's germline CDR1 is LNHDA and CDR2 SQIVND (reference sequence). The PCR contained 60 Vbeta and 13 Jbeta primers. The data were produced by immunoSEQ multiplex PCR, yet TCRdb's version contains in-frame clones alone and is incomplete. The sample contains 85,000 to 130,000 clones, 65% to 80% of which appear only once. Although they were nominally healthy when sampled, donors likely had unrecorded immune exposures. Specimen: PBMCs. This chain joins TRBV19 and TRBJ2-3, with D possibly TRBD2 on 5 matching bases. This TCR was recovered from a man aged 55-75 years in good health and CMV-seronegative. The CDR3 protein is CASSIGGILFTDTQYF. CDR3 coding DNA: TGTGCCAGTAGTATAGGAGGGATCCTTTTCACAGATACGCAGTATTTT.